A selection of T cell receptor beta chains follows, all from one sample in a study of beta chain features in type 1 diabetes. Only in-frame clones appear in the TCRdb table, and some are missing; sequencing was by immunoSEQ multiplex PCR. Here the sample spans roughly 130,000 clones, 9.2% being singletons. What was sequenced was central memory CD4+ T cells from blood. Receptors originate from a man between 18 and 29 years old in good health. Both conserved end residues are part of each CDR3. Fields, in order: V gene, J gene, D gene, clone size, CDR3 protein, CDR3 DNA. A D gene is named only where the DNA matches it firmly. A row's size may be missing; if present it is once, few, many or a size class.

V: TRBV11-2
J: TRBJ2-2
D: NA
size: NA
CDR3: CASSPGQMNTGELFF
DNA: TGTGCCAGCAGCCCTGGACAGATGAACACCGGGGAGCTGTTTTTT

V: TRBV9
J: TRBJ2-6
D: NA
size: NA
CDR3: CASSVDGRTTSGANVLTF
DNA: TGTGCCAGCAGCGTAGATGGGAGGACCACCTCTGGGGCCAACGTCCTGACTTTC

V: TRBV7-2
J: TRBJ1-2
D: NA
size: NA
CDR3: CASSLQGGYTF
DNA: TGTGCCAGCAGCTTACAGGGTGGCTACACCTTC

V: TRBV4-2
J: TRBJ1-1
D: TRBD1
size: few
CDR3: CASSFGDRDTEAFF
DNA: TGTGCCAGCAGCTTTGGAGACAGGGACACTGAAGCTTTCTTT

V: TRBV11-2
J: TRBJ2-3
D: NA
size: few
CDR3: CASSWGADTQYF
DNA: TGTGCCAGCAGCTGGGGGGCAGATACGCAGTATTTT

V: TRBV5-6
J: TRBJ2-3
D: NA
size: few
CDR3: CASSFGDGDTQYF
DNA: TGTGCCAGCAGCTTTGGCGACGGGGATACGCAGTATTTT

V: TRBV5-4
J: TRBJ2-6
D: TRBD2
size: NA
CDR3: CASSKLAGGSSGANVLTF
DNA: TGTGCCAGCAGCAAATTAGCGGGGGGGAGCTCTGGGGCCAACGTCCTGACTTTC

V: TRBV9
J: TRBJ1-2
D: NA
size: NA
CDR3: CASSVVRGGGRGGYTF
DNA: TGTGCCAGCAGCGTAGTCCGGGGAGGAGGCCGCGGTGGCTACACCTTC

V: TRBV6-1
J: TRBJ2-7
D: TRBD1
size: few
CDR3: CASRDRQGGYEQYF
DNA: TGTGCCAGCAGAGATCGACAGGGGGGGTACGAGCAGTACTTC

V: TRBV19
J: TRBJ2-7
D: NA
size: NA
CDR3: CASSISFREDYEQYF
DNA: TGTGCCAGTAGTATAAGTTTCAGGGAAGACTACGAGCAGTACTTC

V: TRBV7-2
J: TRBJ1-4
D: TRBD1
size: NA
CDR3: CASSLRTGAEKLFF
DNA: TGTGCCAGCAGCTTACGGACAGGGGCTGAAAAACTGTTTTTT

V: TRBV12-5
J: TRBJ2-1
D: TRBD2
size: NA
CDR3: CASGSSGGANEQFF
DNA: TGTGCTAGTGGTTCGTCGGGGGGGGCCAATGAGCAGTTCTTC

V: TRBV6-5
J: TRBJ1-6
D: TRBD1
size: NA
CDR3: CASTETGDSPLHF
DNA: TGTGCCAGCACCGAGACAGGGGACTCACCCCTCCACTTT

V: TRBV5-1
J: TRBJ2-1
D: NA
size: few
CDR3: CASSDLVGNEQFF
DNA: TGCGCCAGCAGTGACTTGGTGGGCAATGAGCAGTTCTTC

V: TRBV19
J: TRBJ1-1
D: TRBD1
size: NA
CDR3: CASNVNRGTEAFF
DNA: TGTGCCAGTAATGTTAACAGGGGAACTGAAGCTTTCTTT

V: TRBV30
J: TRBJ1-3
D: TRBD1
size: NA
CDR3: CAWQGAFSGNTIYF
DNA: TGTGCCTGGCAGGGGGCTTTCTCTGGAAACACCATATATTTT

V: TRBV13
J: TRBJ2-3
D: TRBD2
size: NA
CDR3: CASSFRPGGRGGSQYF
DNA: TGTGCCAGCAGCTTCAGACCGGGGGGCCGGGGGGGATCGCAGTATTTT

V: TRBV7-9
J: TRBJ1-1
D: NA
size: NA
CDR3: CASSLRQVRDTEAFF
DNA: TGTGCCAGCAGCTTAAGGCAGGTACGAGACACTGAAGCTTTCTTT

V: TRBV15
J: TRBJ2-2
D: NA
size: few
CDR3: CATSPYTGELFF
DNA: TGTGCCACCAGCCCGTACACCGGGGAGCTGTTTTTT

V: TRBV9
J: TRBJ1-2
D: NA
size: NA
CDR3: CASSKEGRGGYTF
DNA: TGTGCCAGCAGCAAGGAGGGGCGCGGTGGCTACACCTTC

V: TRBV7-9
J: TRBJ2-7
D: TRBD2
size: many
CDR3: CASSRTSGSYEQYF
DNA: TGTGCCAGCAGCCGTACTAGCGGTTCCTACGAGCAGTACTTC

V: TRBV19
J: TRBJ2-3
D: TRBD2
size: NA
CDR3: CASSPGTSGGDTQYF
DNA: TGTGCCAGTAGCCCCGGGACTAGCGGGGGTGATACGCAGTATTTT

V: TRBV7-2
J: TRBJ1-2
D: NA
size: few
CDR3: CASSPGANYGYTF
DNA: TGTGCCAGCAGCCCAGGGGCCAACTATGGCTACACCTTC

V: TRBV6-1
J: TRBJ2-7
D: TRBD1
size: NA
CDR3: CASSGRDRGHLDEQYF
DNA: TGTGCCAGCAGTGGCCGGGACAGGGGGCACCTCGACGAGCAGTACTTC

V: TRBV2
J: TRBJ1-1
D: NA
size: few
CDR3: CASSEHDTQTEAFF
DNA: TGTGCCAGCAGTGAACACGACACTCAGACTGAAGCTTTCTTT

V: TRBV6-5
J: TRBJ2-5
D: TRBD2
size: few
CDR3: CASKRTSGRGETQYF
DNA: TGTGCCAGCAAACGAACTAGCGGCCGTGGAGAGACCCAGTACTTC

V: TRBV5-8
J: TRBJ2-3
D: TRBD2
size: NA
CDR3: CASSRKRGAVDTQYF
DNA: TGTGCCAGCAGCCGCAAGCGGGGGGCCGTTGATACGCAGTATTTT

V: TRBV10-2
J: TRBJ2-1
D: NA
size: NA
CDR3: CAGAGAPYNEQFF
DNA: TGCGCCGGTGCGGGGGCGCCCTACAATGAGCAGTTCTTC

V: TRBV5-1
J: TRBJ2-5
D: TRBD2
size: NA
CDR3: CASSFGLAGQETQYF
DNA: TGCGCCAGCAGCTTCGGACTAGCGGGGCAAGAGACCCAGTACTTC

V: TRBV15
J: TRBJ2-1
D: TRBD2
size: few
CDR3: CATSTRTSDYNEQFF
DNA: TGTGCCACCAGCACTCGGACTAGCGATTACAATGAGCAGTTCTTC

V: TRBV20-1
J: TRBJ2-7
D: NA
size: NA
CDR3: CSAERGGEQYF
DNA: TGCAGTGCCGAAAGAGGGGGCGAGCAGTACTTC

V: TRBV7-2
J: TRBJ1-4
D: NA
size: NA
CDR3: CASSFLEGREKLFF
DNA: TGTGCCAGCAGCTTCCTGGAGGGGCGGGAAAAACTGTTTTTT

V: TRBV19
J: TRBJ2-1
D: TRBD2
size: many
CDR3: CASSIDGLAGGEFF
DNA: TGTGCCAGTAGTATAGATGGGCTAGCGGGGGGCGAGTTCTTC

V: TRBV28
J: TRBJ1-5
D: NA
size: NA
CDR3: CASSLTGRWTDSNQPQHF
DNA: TGTGCCAGCAGTTTAACGGGCAGGTGGACAGATAGCAATCAGCCCCAGCATTTT

V: TRBV6-1
J: TRBJ2-4
D: NA
size: NA
CDR3: CASSEERVQYF
DNA: TGTGCCAGCAGTGAAGAGAGGGTTCAGTACTTC

V: TRBV5-1
J: TRBJ2-1
D: TRBD2
size: NA
CDR3: CASVLSGGGGNEQFF
DNA: TGCGCCAGCGTATTGAGCGGGGGAGGGGGCAATGAGCAGTTCTTC

V: TRBV20-1
J: TRBJ1-3
D: NA
size: few
CDR3: CSASQGNTIYF
DNA: TGCAGTGCTAGCCAGGGAAACACCATATATTTT

V: TRBV6-5
J: TRBJ1-2
D: TRBD1
size: few
CDR3: CATRGDSEYGYTF
DNA: TGTGCCACCCGTGGGGACAGTGAATATGGCTACACCTTC

V: TRBV28
J: TRBJ1-1
D: NA
size: few
CDR3: CASSLISRKAFF
DNA: TGTGCCAGCAGTTTAATATCGAGAAAAGCTTTCTTT

V: TRBV15
J: TRBJ1-2
D: NA
size: many
CDR3: CATSRGSGELDGYTF
DNA: TGTGCCACCAGCAGAGGCTCAGGGGAATTAGATGGCTACACCTTC

V: TRBV4-3
J: TRBJ2-5
D: TRBD1
size: few
CDR3: CASSPGQGNLETQYF
DNA: TGCGCCAGCAGCCCCGGACAGGGTAACTTAGAGACCCAGTACTTC

V: TRBV6-6
J: TRBJ2-3
D: NA
size: NA
CDR3: CASSYSKKDLTDTQYF
DNA: TGTGCCAGCAGTTACTCGAAAAAGGACTTGACAGATACGCAGTATTTT

V: TRBV4-1
J: TRBJ1-2
D: TRBD1
size: NA
CDR3: CASSQGPTGIYGYTF
DNA: TGCGCCAGCAGCCAAGGCCCGACAGGGATCTATGGCTACACCTTC

V: TRBV10-1
J: TRBJ2-7
D: NA
size: NA
CDR3: CASSDRGGEQYF
DNA: TGCGCCAGCAGTGATAGGGGCGGAGAGCAGTACTTC

V: TRBV6-6
J: TRBJ2-1
D: NA
size: NA
CDR3: CASSTGQFYNEQFF
DNA: TGTGCCAGCTCAACGGGACAATTCTACAATGAGCAGTTCTTC

V: TRBV5-1
J: TRBJ2-3
D: NA
size: NA
CDR3: CASRGGRSGTDTQYF
DNA: TGCGCCAGCAGGGGAGGTAGGTCCGGCACAGATACGCAGTATTTT

V: TRBV18
J: TRBJ2-7
D: NA
size: few
CDR3: CASSPLVGLEQYF
DNA: TGTGCCAGCTCACCACTGGTCGGTCTGGAGCAGTACTTC

V: TRBV27
J: TRBJ2-7
D: NA
size: few
CDR3: CASFGVAAPYEQYF
DNA: TGTGCCAGCTTCGGGGTAGCGGCCCCCTACGAGCAGTACTTC

V: TRBV20-1
J: TRBJ2-7
D: NA
size: NA
CDR3: CSALAPYEQYF
DNA: TGCAGTGCTTTGGCCCCCTACGAGCAGTACTTC

V: TRBV30
J: TRBJ2-3
D: TRBD2
size: NA
CDR3: CAWSEGAGPTDTQYF
DNA: TGTGCCTGGAGTGAGGGAGCGGGGCCCACAGATACGCAGTATTTT

V: TRBV4-1
J: TRBJ2-3
D: NA
size: once
CDR3: CASSQATGASTDTQYF
DNA: TGCGCCAGCAGCCAAGCGACCGGAGCTAGCACAGATACGCAGTATTTT

V: TRBV25-1
J: TRBJ2-5
D: TRBD2
size: few
CDR3: CASLTSGGLMQYF
DNA: TGTGCCAGCCTGACTAGCGGGGGGCTAATGCAGTACTTC

V: TRBV7-2
J: TRBJ1-3
D: NA
size: few
CDR3: CASTQGGSGNTIYF
DNA: TGTGCCAGCACCCAAGGGGGCTCTGGAAACACCATATATTTT

V: TRBV9
J: TRBJ2-5
D: NA
size: NA
CDR3: CASSVGQQETQYF
DNA: TGTGCCAGCAGCGTGGGGCAGCAAGAGACCCAGTACTTC

V: TRBV28
J: TRBJ1-2
D: NA
size: NA
CDR3: CASSLRTEGYTF
DNA: TGTGCCAGCAGCCTCCGGACAGAAGGCTACACCTTC